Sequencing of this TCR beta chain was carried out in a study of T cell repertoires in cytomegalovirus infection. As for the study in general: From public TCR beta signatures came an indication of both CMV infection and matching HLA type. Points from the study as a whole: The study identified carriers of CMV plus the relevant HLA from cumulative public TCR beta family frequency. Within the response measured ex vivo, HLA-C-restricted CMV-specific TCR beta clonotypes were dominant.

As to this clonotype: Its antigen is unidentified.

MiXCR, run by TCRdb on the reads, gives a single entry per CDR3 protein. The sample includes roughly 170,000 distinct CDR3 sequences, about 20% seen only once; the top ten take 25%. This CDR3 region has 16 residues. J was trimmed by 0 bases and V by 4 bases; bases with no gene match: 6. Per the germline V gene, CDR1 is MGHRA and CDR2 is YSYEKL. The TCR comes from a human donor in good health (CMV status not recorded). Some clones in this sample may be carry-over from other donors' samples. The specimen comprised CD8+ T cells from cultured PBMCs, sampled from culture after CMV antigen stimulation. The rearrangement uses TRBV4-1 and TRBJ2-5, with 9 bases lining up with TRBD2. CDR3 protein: CASSPAGGPHQETQYF. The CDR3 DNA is TGCGCCAGCAGCCCGGCGGGGGGGCCCCACCAAGAGACCCAGTACTTC.